This record covers a single T cell receptor beta chain. Its antigen is not known. The sample comes from a study of shared clonotypes between healthy human individuals. The overall study: With ages of 18 to 49, the donors were two women and three men.

Notes on the study in general: Clonotype sharing among donors likely depends on sequencing depth. With several donors compared, about 5% of naive CD4 clonotypes were shared.

Germline V CDR1 and CDR2: SGHRS, YFSETQ. The CDR3 spans 16 residues. V dropped 2 bases and J dropped 4 bases, with 16 bases sitting between them. Sorted-subset replicate PCRs used around 200 ng of genomic DNA. This amount corresponded to 33,000 or so T cell genomes. Here immunoSEQ multiplex PCR was the method, and the copy in TCRdb shows in-frame clones only, minus some. The sample contains roughly 2 million clones, around 95% of which appear only once. The clonotype was recovered from a man aged 18 to 30 in good health. The sample taken for sequencing was naive CD4+ T cells sorted from blood. Noted subset: CD45RA+ positively selected. The chain recombines TRBV5-1 with TRBJ2-1, with D perhaps TRBD1 (7 bases). CDR3 sequence reads: CASSFNAGTEYNEQFF. The CDR3 nucleotides read TGCGCCAGCAGCTTTAACGCGGGGACAGAATACAATGAGCAGTTCTTC. The whole variable domain, remainder taken from reference TRBV5-1 and TRBJ2-1, is KAGVTQTPRYLIKTRGQQVTLSCSPISGHRSVSWYQQTPGQGLQFLFEYFSETQRNKGNFPGRFSGRQFSNSRSEMNVSTLELGDSALYLCASSFNAGTEYNEQFFGPGTRLTVL.